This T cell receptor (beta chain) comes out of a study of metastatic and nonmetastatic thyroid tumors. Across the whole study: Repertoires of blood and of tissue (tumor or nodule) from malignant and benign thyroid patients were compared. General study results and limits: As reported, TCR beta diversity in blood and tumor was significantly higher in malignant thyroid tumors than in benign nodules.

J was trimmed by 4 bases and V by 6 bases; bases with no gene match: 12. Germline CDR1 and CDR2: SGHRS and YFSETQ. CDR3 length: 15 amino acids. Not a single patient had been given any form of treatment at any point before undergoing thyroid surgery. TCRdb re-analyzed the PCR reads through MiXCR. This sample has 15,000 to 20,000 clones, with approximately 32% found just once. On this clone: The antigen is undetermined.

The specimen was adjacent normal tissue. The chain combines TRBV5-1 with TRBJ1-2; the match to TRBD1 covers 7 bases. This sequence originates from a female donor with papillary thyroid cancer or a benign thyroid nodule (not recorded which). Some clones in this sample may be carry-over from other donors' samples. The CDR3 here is CASNPGQGEAYGYTF. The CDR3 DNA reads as TGCGCCAGCAACCCCGGGCAGGGGGAGGCCTATGGCTACACCTTC. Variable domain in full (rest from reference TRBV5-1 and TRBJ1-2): KAGVTQTPRYLIKTRGQQVTLSCSPISGHRSVSWYQQTPGQGLQFLFEYFSETQRNKGNFPGRFSGRQFSNSRSEMNVSTLELGDSALYLCASNPGQGEAYGYTFGSGTRLTVV.